These 26 T cell receptor beta chains originate from one sample sequenced in a study of shared clonotypes between healthy human individuals. Using immunoSEQ multiplex PCR, the repertoire was profiled, and TCRdb retains in-frame clones only, with some absent. The sample carries roughly 2,500,000 clones, under 95% recorded once. The sequenced sample consisted of naive CD4+ T cells from PBMCs. Documented subset: CD45RA+ positively selected. The receptors were sampled from a man aged 18 to 35 in good health. Some clones in this sample may be carry-over from other donors' samples.

This clone appeared once. The chain has TRBV27 and TRBJ2-3; D tentatively fits TRBD1 or TRBD2 (5 bases each). CDR3 size: 16 residues. Per the germline V gene, CDR1 is MNHEY and CDR2 is SMNVEV (reference sequence). The V end lost 4 bases, the J end lost 2 bases, and 16 bases lay between the germline ends. The CDR3 DNA reads as TGTGCCAGCAGTTCGTCCGGGACCCTTAACACAGATACGCAGTATTTT. It specifies CASSSSGTLNTDTQYF.

The rearrangement uses TRBV18 and TRBJ1-5; TRBD1 matches 12 bases. Germline V CDR1 and CDR2: KGHSH, LQKENI. CDR3 size: 14 residues. V was clipped by 4 bases and J by 6 bases; unmatched bases: 1. The CDR3: CASSQGQGAQPQHF. The CDR3 bases are TGTGCCAGCTCACAGGGACAGGGGGCTCAGCCCCAGCATTTT.

The rearrangement uses TRBV27 and TRBJ2-7; TRBD2 matches 15 bases. The V segment lost 7 bases and the J segment 3 bases; nucleotides outside the gene matches: 10. There are 17 residues in the CDR3. Germline CDR1 MNHEY, CDR2 SMNVEV (reference sequence). The CDR3 reads CASTSGTSGRWGYEQYF. CDR3 DNA: TGTGCCAGCACATCCGGGACTAGCGGGAGGTGGGGCTACGAGCAGTACTTC.

Worth noting for this clone: This sample also contains other DNA sequences that code for the same CDR3. The chain couples TRBV5-1 to TRBJ2-1; D uncertain. Trimming took off 3 bases at V and 3 bases at J, with 1 base between the two ends. Germline V gives CDR1 SGHRS, CDR2 YFSETQ. The CDR3 spans 11 residues. Here the CDR3 DNA reads TGCGCCAGCAGCTACTACAATGAGCAGTTCTTC. Translation gives CASSYYNEQFF.

The chain employs TRBV6-1 and TRBJ2-5; no clear D gene. CDR1 MNHNS and CDR2 SASEGT come from the germline V gene. This CDR3 is built from 12 residues. V was pared by 9 bases and J by 4 bases, with 12 bases between. The CDR3 loop is CASGRMGETQYF. The CDR3 nucleotides read TGTGCCAGTGGTCGTATGGGAGAGACCCAGTACTTC.

The chain joins TRBV5-1 to TRBJ2-3, with 10 bases lining up with TRBD2. V lost 0 bases, J lost 4 bases, and 5 bases stayed unmatched. The CDR3 contains 16 residues. Germline assignment: CDR1 SGHRS and CDR2 YFSETQ. CDR3 loop: CASSLALAGMADTQYF. The CDR3 DNA reads TGCGCCAGCAGCTTGGCACTAGCGGGAATGGCAGATACGCAGTATTTT.

The rearrangement links TRBV29-1 to TRBJ2-1, with D uncertain. V was shortened by 2 bases and J by 9 bases, with 8 bases between the two germline ends. CDR3 length: 11 residues. Germline lookup yields CDR1 SQVTM and CDR2 ANQGSEA. CDR3 loop: CSVERFGEQFF. The CDR3 DNA reads TGCAGCGTTGAAAGGTTCGGTGAGCAGTTCTTC.

The chain links TRBV7-8 to TRBJ1-5, with D possibly TRBD1 on 5 matching bases. The germline V gene encodes CDR1 SGHVS and CDR2 FQNEAQ. This CDR3 contains 14 residues. V was trimmed by 3 bases and J by 3 bases, leaving 9 bases between them. This chain's CDR3 is CASSFDRTNQPQHF. The CDR3 region has the DNA TGTGCCAGCAGCTTCGACAGAACCAATCAGCCCCAGCATTTT.

The genes are TRBV11-2 and TRBJ2-5; possibly TRBD1 for D (6 bases). The germline CDR1 and CDR2 sequences are SGHAT and FQNNGV. The CDR3 extends over 17 amino acids. V was cut by 1 base and J by 5 bases, with 20 bases left in between. This CDR3 reads CASSLALQGTREETQYF. The CDR3 coding sequence is TGTGCCAGCAGCTTAGCGTTGCAGGGGACCAGGGAGGAGACCCAGTACTTC.

The J gene is TRBJ2-1, the V gene TRBV29-1; 7 bases fit TRBD2. The CDR3 runs to 14 residues. Germline-derived CDR1 and CDR2 are SQVTM and ANQGSEA. V lost 5 bases to trimming and J lost 3 bases; unmatched junction nucleotides: 7. CDR3 DNA sequence: TGCAGCGTTTTGAGGGGAGGGATCTACAATGAGCAGTTCTTC. This encodes CSVLRGGIYNEQFF.

The rearrangement joins TRBV11-2 to TRBJ2-2, with D tentatively TRBD1 (5 bases). Germline CDR1 and CDR2: SGHAT and FQNNGV. Between the trimmed V and J ends, which lost 3 bases and 6 bases, there was a span of 11 bases. This CDR3 has 14 amino acids. The CDR3 loop is CASSLTVGPGELFF. The CDR3 DNA sequence: TGTGCCAGCAGCTTGACCGTGGGGCCCGGGGAGCTGTTTTTT.

This rearrangement joins TRBV6-5 to TRBJ2-5, with 8 bases fitting TRBD1. Germline CDR1 and CDR2: MNHEY and SVGAGI. With 6 bases clipped from V and 4 bases from J, the junction kept 4 bases outside the gene matches. The CDR3 consists of 13 residues. The DNA for the CDR3 is TGTGCCAGCAGAAGACAGGGGACAGAGACCCAGTACTTC. Encoded protein: CASRRQGTETQYF.

The chain recombines TRBV7-8 with TRBJ2-3; D unresolved. The CDR3 is 12 residues long. Germline V gene lookup returns CDR1 SGHVS and CDR2 FQNEAQ. V dropped 5 bases and J dropped 2 bases, with 5 bases sitting between them. The CDR3 region is CASSPPTDTQYF. CDR3 DNA sequence: TGTGCCAGCAGCCCACCCACAGATACGCAGTATTTT.

V usage is TRBV9 and J usage is TRBJ2-5; D is possibly TRBD1 or TRBD2 (8 bases each). Trimming left V 1 base short and J 2 bases short, with 15 bases between. Germline CDR1 is SGDLS and CDR2 is YYNGEE. CDR3 length: 16 residues. CDR3: CASSVNSGTGQETQYF. The CDR3 region has the DNA TGTGCCAGCAGCGTAAATAGCGGGACAGGTCAAGAGACCCAGTACTTC.

The chain employs TRBV5-6 and TRBJ1-1; 7 bases line up with TRBD1. The CDR3 consists of 16 residues. The V gene's germline CDR1 is SGHDT and CDR2 YYEEEE. The J segment lost 0 bases and the V segment lost 1 base, leaving 6 bases of the junction unmatched. The CDR3 coding sequence is TGTGCCAGCAGCTTGCGTCAGGGGGGAATGAACACTGAAGCTTTCTTT. Translation gives CASSLRQGGMNTEAFF.

V is TRBV28 and J is TRBJ1-1; tentative D call: TRBD1 (5 bases). CDR3 length: 13 residues. Trimming shortened V by 8 bases and J by 5 bases, and 15 bases separated the two germline ends. Germline V CDR1 and CDR2: MDHEN, SYDVKM. CDR3 DNA sequence: TGTGCCAGCGTGTACAGGAGTAGGACTGAAGCTTTCTTT. This sequence encodes CASVYRSRTEAFF.

The chain combines TRBV27 with TRBJ2-1; D may be TRBD2 (6 bases). This CDR3 contains 17 residues. In germline, CDR1 is MNHEY, CDR2 SMNVEV (reference sequence). The V end lost 2 bases, the J end lost 0 bases, and 14 bases lay between the germline ends. Written as DNA, the CDR3 is TGTGCCAGCAGTTTACGATTTGCGGGAAGCTCCTACAATGAGCAGTTCTTC. This gives the protein CASSLRFAGSSYNEQFF.

The chain links TRBV28 to TRBJ2-7; TRBD1 matches 7 bases. The germline V gene encodes CDR1 MDHEN and CDR2 SYDVKM. The CDR3 consists of 14 residues. The V gene end was trimmed by 7 bases and the J gene end by 4 bases; junction bases not matched to a gene: 10. The DNA of the CDR3 is TGTGCCAGCACCAAGGGACAGTCCTCGTACGAGCAGTACTTC. It is translated as CASTKGQSSYEQYF. Drawing the rest from reference TRBV28 and TRBJ2-7, the complete variable domain is DVKVTQSSRYLVKRTGEKVFLECVQDMDHENMFWYRQDPGLGLRLIYFSYDVKMKEKGDIPEGYSVSREKKERFSLILESASTNQTSMYLCASTKGQSSYEQYFGPGTRLTVT.

The chain recombines TRBV28 with TRBJ2-3; 13 positions agree with TRBD2. Germline V lookup: CDR1 MDHEN, CDR2 SYDVKM. This CDR3 is built from 16 residues. V shed 5 bases and J 2 bases; nucleotides not matched to a gene: 4. CDR3 in amino acids: CASSTSGRVFTDTQYF. CDR3 coding DNA: TGTGCCAGCAGTACTAGCGGGAGGGTATTCACAGATACGCAGTATTTT.

Remarks on this clone: The same CDR3 arises from other DNA sequences in this sample as well. The gene calls are TRBV7-2 and TRBJ1-1; D remains ambiguous. CDR1 is SGHTA, CDR2 FQGNSA, per germline. The CDR3 sequence is 13 residues long. V was pared by 3 bases and J by 7 bases, with 12 bases between. In DNA, the CDR3 is TGTGCCAGCAGCTTGGCGCGAGGTGATGAAGCTTTCTTT. Its translation is CASSLARGDEAFF. Variable domain in full (rest from reference TRBV7-2 and TRBJ1-1): GAGVSQSPSNKVTEKGKDVELRCDPISGHTALYWYRQSLGQGLEFLIYFQGNSAPDKSGLPSDRFSAERTGGSVSTLTIQRTQQEDSAVYLCASSLARGDEAFFGQGTRLTVV.

This sequence joins TRBV19 and TRBJ2-3; 7 nucleotides match TRBD2. J lost 6 bases, V lost 5 bases, and 17 bases had no gene match. Germline CDR1 LNHDA, CDR2 SQIVND (reference sequence). The CDR3 consists of 17 residues. The CDR3 region has the DNA TGTGCCAGTAGTTCTACCCGGGAGGCGGGGCCCCGGGATACGCAGTATTTT. Its translation is CASSSTREAGPRDTQYF.

This clone was counted a single time. The rearrangement links TRBV5-4 to TRBJ2-5; D gene ambiguous. There are 14 residues in the CDR3. The V gene's germline CDR1 is SGHNT and CDR2 YYREEE (reference sequence). V was cut by 1 base and J by 0 bases, with 7 bases left in between. CDR3 sequence: CASSLSKNQETQYF. The CDR3, as DNA: TGTGCCAGCAGCTTGTCCAAAAACCAAGAGACCCAGTACTTC.

V is TRBV4-2 and J is TRBJ2-2; 9 nucleotides match TRBD2. The CDR3 totals 16 residues. Germline values: CDR1 LGHNA, CDR2 YNFKEQ. Trimming at V came to 4 bases and at J to 2 bases, leaving 5 bases not matched to a gene. CDR3 sequence: CASSRRLAENTGELFF. The CDR3 DNA sequence: TGTGCCAGCAGCCGTCGACTAGCGGAAAACACCGGGGAGCTGTTTTTT.

The chain links TRBV14 to TRBJ2-3; D not certain. V lost 4 bases and J lost 0, with 14 bases in between. CDR3 length: 16 residues. CDR1 is SGHDN and CDR2 is FVKESK in the germline V gene. CDR3 region: CASSPALARSTDTQYF. The CDR3 DNA follows: TGTGCCAGCAGCCCAGCGCTGGCAAGGAGCACAGATACGCAGTATTTT.

The chain employs TRBV18 and TRBJ2-1; 8 bases fit TRBD1. Per germline, CDR1 KGHSH and CDR2 LQKENI. This CDR3 comprises 14 residues. The ends lost 3 bases at V and 6 bases at J; junction bases unmatched: 4. The CDR3 loop is CASSPRTGSNEQFF. CDR3 bases: TGTGCCAGCTCACCCCGGACAGGGTCCAATGAGCAGTTCTTC.

As regards this clone: The sample contains more than one DNA sequence encoding this CDR3. This chain connects TRBV6-5 to TRBJ2-7; 8 bases are a match to TRBD1. Germline assignment: CDR1 MNHEY and CDR2 SVGAGI. V lost 6 bases, J lost 0 bases, and 4 bases stayed unmatched. This CDR3 comprises 14 residues. The CDR3 nucleotides read TGTGCCAGCAGCCGACAGGGGAGCTCCTACGAGCAGTACTTC. This sequence encodes CASSRQGSSYEQYF.